This T cell receptor (beta chain) appears in the sequencing data of a study of cytomegalovirus exposure and HLA in healthy donors. Notes on the study in general: The productive fraction for most TCR beta V segments was about 87% or about 30% in an earlier analysis. Cytomegalovirus status was reportedly diagnosed by the classifier with high specificity and sensitivity. Roughly uniform sequencing depth across donors was assumed, possibly incorrectly.

On this clone itself: The antigen remains unidentified.

The study ran its PCR with 60 Vbeta and 13 Jbeta primers. Per the original methods: Unique TCR beta chains numbered around 80 million in a later analysis, with roughly 10 million shared. Repertoires were generated with immunoSEQ multiplex PCR, while TCRdb's copy carries only in-frame clones and drops some. The V and J calls and clone size are taken from that table; D and trimming were inferred from the DNA. The table includes 90,000 to 120,000 clones, around four fifths detected once. The germline CDR1 and CDR2 sequences are SEHNR and FQNEAQ (reference sequence). The CDR3 is 17 amino acids. Trimming at V came to 5 bases and at J to 7 bases, leaving 15 bases not matched to a gene.

J is TRBJ2-1 and V is TRBV7-9; 9 positions match TRBD1. The sequenced sample consisted of PBMCs. This TCR came from a young man in good health and CMV-seronegative. The CDR3 region is CASSPTLGQGIKNEQFF. In DNA, the CDR3 is TGTGCCAGCAGCCCGACGCTGGGACAGGGCATTAAGAATGAGCAGTTCTTC.